This T cell receptor beta chain was observed in a study of cytomegalovirus exposure and HLA in healthy donors. Study-wide points: A later analysis showed TCR association rates differing by HLA locus, peaking at DRB1 and lowest at HLA-C.

With regard to this clone: Its antigen is unknown.

60 Vbeta and 13 Jbeta primers were used in PCR. Produced via immunoSEQ multiplex PCR; TCRdb's table is partial and in-frame only. The data contain 150,000 or so clones, around 80% of them singletons. Germline lookup yields CDR1 SGDLS and CDR2 YYNGEE. Trimming removed 0 bases at V and 3 bases at J, with 6 bases between. CDR3 length: 13 amino acids. The sample consisted of PBMCs. This clonotype was obtained from a young man in good health and CMV-seropositive. The genes are TRBV9 and TRBJ1-1; D might be TRBD1 (5 bases). The CDR3 DNA follows: TGTGCCAGCAGCGTAGGGGGGGACACTGAAGCTTTCTTT. Its translation: CASSVGGDTEAFF.